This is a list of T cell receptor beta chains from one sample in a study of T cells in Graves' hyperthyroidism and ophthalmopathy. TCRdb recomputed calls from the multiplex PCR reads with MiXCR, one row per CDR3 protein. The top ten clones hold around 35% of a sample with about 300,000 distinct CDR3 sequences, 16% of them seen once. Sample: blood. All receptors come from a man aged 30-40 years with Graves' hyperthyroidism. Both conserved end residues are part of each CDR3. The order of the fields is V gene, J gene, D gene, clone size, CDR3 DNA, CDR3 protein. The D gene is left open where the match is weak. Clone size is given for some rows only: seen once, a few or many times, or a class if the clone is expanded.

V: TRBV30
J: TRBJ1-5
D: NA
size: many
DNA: TGTGCCTGGAGCGCTACCGAAAATCAGCCCCAGCATTTT
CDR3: CAWSATENQPQHF

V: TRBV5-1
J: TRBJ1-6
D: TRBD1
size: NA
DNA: TGCGCCAGCAGCCCCCTCGGCGAGACAGGGATGGGTTCACCCCTCCACTTT
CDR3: CASSPLGETGMGSPLHF

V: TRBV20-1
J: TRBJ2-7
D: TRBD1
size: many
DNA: TGCAGTGCTAGAGAAACCGGGACAGGGACCTACGAGCAGTACTTC
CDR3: CSARETGTGTYEQYF

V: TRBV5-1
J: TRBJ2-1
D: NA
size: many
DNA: TGCGCCAGCAGCTTGGCCCCGCCTCGCAATGAGCAGTTCTTC
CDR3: CASSLAPPRNEQFF

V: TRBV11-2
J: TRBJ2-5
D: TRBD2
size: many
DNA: TGTGCCAGCAGCTTAAACACGCTAGCGGGAGGCCAAGAGACCCAGTACTTC
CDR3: CASSLNTLAGGQETQYF

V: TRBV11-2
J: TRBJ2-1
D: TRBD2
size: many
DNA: TGTGCCAGCAGCCCCCCGGGACTAGCGGGAAAGTTCTTC
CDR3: CASSPPGLAGKFF

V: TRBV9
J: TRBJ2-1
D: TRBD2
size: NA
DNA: TGTGCCAGCAGCGCCCGACTAGCTGCCGACAATGAGCAGTTCTTC
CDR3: CASSARLAADNEQFF

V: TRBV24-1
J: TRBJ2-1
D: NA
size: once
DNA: TGTGCCACCAGTGCCGAACAAACCCCGGACCTTTCCTACAATGAGCAGTTCTTC
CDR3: CATSAEQTPDLSYNEQFF

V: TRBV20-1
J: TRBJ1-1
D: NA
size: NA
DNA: TGCAGTGCTAGGGGGGTCAGGGGTAACACTGAAGCTTTCTTT
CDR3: CSARGVRGNTEAFF

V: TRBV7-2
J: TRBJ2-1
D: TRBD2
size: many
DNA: TGTGCCAGCAGCACATCCGGGACTAGATCGGGCAATGAGCAGTTCTTC
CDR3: CASSTSGTRSGNEQFF

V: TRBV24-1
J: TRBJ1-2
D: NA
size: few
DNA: TGTGCCACCAGTGCCCTCCAGGGGTCTGGCTACACCTTC
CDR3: CATSALQGSGYTF

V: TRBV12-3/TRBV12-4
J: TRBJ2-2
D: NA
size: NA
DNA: TGTGCCAGCAGTTTTGGACCGAACACCGGGGAGCTGTCTTTT
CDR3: CASSFGPNTGELSF

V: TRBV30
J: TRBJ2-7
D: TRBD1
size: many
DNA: TGTGCCGGATCCGGGACAGGGACCGGCGAGCAGTACTTC
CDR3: CAGSGTGTGEQYF

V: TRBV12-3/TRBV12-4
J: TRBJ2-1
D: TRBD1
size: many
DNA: TGTGCCAGCAGCCGGGACAGATCCTACAATGAGCAGTTCTTC
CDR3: CASSRDRSYNEQFF

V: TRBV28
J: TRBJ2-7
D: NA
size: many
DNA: TGTGCCAGCACCTCCCGCGAGGGGTTTCCCTACGAGCAGTACTTC
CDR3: CASTSREGFPYEQYF